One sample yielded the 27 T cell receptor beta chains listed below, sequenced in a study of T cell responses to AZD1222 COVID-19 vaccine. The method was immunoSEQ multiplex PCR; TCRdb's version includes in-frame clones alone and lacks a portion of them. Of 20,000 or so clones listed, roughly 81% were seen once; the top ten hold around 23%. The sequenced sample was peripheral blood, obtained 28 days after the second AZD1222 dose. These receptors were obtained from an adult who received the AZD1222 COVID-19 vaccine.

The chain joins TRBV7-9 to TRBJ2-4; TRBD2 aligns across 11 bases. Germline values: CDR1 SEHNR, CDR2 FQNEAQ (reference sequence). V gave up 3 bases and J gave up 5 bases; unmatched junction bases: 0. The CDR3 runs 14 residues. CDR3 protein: CASSLGLAENIQYF. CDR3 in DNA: TGTGCCAGCAGCTTGGGACTAGCGGAAAACATTCAGTACTTC.

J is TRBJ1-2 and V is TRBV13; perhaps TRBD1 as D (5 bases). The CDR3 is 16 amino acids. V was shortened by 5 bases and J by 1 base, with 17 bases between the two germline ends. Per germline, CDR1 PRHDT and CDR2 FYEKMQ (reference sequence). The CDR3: CASSPGVRGVNYGYTF. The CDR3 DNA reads TGTGCCAGCAGCCCCGGGGTGAGGGGCGTTAACTATGGCTACACCTTC.

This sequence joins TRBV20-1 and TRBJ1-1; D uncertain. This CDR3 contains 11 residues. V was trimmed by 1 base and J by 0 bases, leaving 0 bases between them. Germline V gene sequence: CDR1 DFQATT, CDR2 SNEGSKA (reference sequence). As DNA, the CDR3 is TGCAGTGCTAGAGTGAACACTGAAGCTTTCTTT. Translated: CSARVNTEAFF.

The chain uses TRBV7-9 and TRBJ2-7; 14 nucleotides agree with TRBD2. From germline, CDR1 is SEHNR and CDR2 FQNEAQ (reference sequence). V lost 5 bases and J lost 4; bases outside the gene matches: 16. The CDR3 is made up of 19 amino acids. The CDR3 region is CASSVGTSGSLGRWYEQYF. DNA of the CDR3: TGTGCCAGCAGCGTAGGGACTAGCGGGAGCCTGGGGCGGTGGTACGAGCAGTACTTC.

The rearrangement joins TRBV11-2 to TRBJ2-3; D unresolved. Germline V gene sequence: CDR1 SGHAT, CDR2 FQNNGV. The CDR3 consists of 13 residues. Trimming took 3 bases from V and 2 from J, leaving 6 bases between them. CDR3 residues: CASSFSPTDTQYF. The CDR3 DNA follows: TGTGCCAGCAGCTTTTCTCCCACAGATACGCAGTATTTT. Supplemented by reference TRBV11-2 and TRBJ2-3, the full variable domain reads EAGVAQSPRYKIIEKRQSVAFWCNPISGHATLYWYQQILGQGPKLLIQFQNNGVVDDSQLPKDRFSAERLKGVDSTLKIQPAKLEDSAVYLCASSFSPTDTQYFGPGTRLTVL.

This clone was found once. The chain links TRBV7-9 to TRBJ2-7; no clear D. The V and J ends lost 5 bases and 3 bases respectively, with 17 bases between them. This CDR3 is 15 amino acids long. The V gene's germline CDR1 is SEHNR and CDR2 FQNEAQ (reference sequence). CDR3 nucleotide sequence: TGTGCCAGCAGCCCATCGATCGTGACCAACTACGAGCAGTACTTC. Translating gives CASSPSIVTNYEQYF. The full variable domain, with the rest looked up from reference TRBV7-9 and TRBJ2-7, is DTGVSQNPRHKITKRGQNVTFRCDPISEHNRLYWYRQTLGQGPEFLTYFQNEAQLEKSRLLSDRFSAERPKGSFSTLEIQRTEQGDSAMYLCASSPSIVTNYEQYFGPGTRLTVT.

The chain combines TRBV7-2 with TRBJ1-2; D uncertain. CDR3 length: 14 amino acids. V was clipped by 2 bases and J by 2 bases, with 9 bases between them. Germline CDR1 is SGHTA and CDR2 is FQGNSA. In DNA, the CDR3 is TGTGCCAGCAGCTTAACAGAAACGAACTATGGCTACACCTTC. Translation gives CASSLTETNYGYTF.

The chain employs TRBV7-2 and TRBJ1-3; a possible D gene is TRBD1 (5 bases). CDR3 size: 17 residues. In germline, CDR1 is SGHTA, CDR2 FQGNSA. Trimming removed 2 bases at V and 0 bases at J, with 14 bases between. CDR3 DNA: TGTGCCAGCAGCTTATTAGTCCGACAGAACTCTGGAAACACCATATATTTT. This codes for CASSLLVRQNSGNTIYF.

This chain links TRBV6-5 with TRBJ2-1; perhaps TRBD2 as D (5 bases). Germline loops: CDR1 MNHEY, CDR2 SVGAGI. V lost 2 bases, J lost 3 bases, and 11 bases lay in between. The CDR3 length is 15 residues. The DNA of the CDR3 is TGTGCCAGCAGTTACGAGGGTTCCGGCTACAATGAGCAGTTCTTC. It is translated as CASSYEGSGYNEQFF.

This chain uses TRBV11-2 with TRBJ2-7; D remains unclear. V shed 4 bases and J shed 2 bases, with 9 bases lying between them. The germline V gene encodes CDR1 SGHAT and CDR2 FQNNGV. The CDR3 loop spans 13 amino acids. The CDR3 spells CASSWQDTYEQYF. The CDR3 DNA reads TGTGCCAGCAGCTGGCAGGATACCTACGAGCAGTACTTC.

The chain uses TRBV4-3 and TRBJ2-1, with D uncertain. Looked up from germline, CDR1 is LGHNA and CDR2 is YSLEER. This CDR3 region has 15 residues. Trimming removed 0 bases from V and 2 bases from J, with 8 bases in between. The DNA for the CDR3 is TGCGCCAGCAGCCAAGATCCCGCTCCCTACAATGAGCAGTTCTTC. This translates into CASSQDPAPYNEQFF.

CDR3 sequence: CASSQARDSYNEQFF. The CDR3 DNA follows: TGTGCCAGCAGCCAAGCGCGAGACTCCTACAATGAGCAGTTCTTC. The chain combines TRBV7-3 with TRBJ2-1; unclear D gene. Germline V lookup: CDR1 SGHTA, CDR2 FQGTGA. The CDR3 runs to 15 residues. V was cut by 5 bases and J by 0 bases, with 11 bases left in between. Combining the CDR3 with reference TRBV7-3 and TRBJ2-1 gives the whole variable domain GAGVSQTPSNKVTEKGKYVELRCDPISGHTALYWYRQSLGQGPEFLIYFQGTGAADDSGLPNDRFFAVRPEGSVSTLKIQRTERGDSAVYLCASSQARDSYNEQFFGPGTRLTVL.

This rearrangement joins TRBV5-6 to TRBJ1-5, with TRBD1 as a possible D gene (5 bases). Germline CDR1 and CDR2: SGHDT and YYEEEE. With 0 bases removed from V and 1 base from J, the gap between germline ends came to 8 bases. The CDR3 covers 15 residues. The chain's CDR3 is CASSLARVSNQPQHF. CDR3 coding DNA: TGTGCCAGCAGCTTGGCCAGGGTCAGCAATCAGCCCCAGCATTTT.

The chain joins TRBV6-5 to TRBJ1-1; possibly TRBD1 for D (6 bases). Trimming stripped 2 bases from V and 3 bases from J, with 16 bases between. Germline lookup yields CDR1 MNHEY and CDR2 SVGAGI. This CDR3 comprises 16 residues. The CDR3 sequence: CASSYKGVWLDTEAFF. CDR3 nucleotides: TGTGCCAGCAGTTACAAGGGGGTCTGGCTGGACACTGAAGCTTTCTTT.

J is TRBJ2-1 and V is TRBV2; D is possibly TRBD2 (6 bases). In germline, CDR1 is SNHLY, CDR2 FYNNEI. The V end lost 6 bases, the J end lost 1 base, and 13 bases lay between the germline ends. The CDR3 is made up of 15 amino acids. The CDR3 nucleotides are TGTGCCAGCAGCCTAGGGACTCCTTCCTACAATGAGCAGTTCTTC. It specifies CASSLGTPSYNEQFF. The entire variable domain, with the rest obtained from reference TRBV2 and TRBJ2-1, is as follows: EPEVTQTPSHQVTQMGQEVILRCVPISNHLYFYWYRQILGQKVEFLVSFYNNEISEKSEIFDDQFSVERPDGSNFTLKIRSTKLEDSAMYFCASSLGTPSYNEQFFGPGTRLTVL.

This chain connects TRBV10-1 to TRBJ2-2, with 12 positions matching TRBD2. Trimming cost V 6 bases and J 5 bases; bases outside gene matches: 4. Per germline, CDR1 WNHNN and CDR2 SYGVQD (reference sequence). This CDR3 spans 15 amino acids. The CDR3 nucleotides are TGCGCCAGCAGACCCGGACTAGCGGGGACCGGGGAGCTGTTTTTT. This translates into CASRPGLAGTGELFF.

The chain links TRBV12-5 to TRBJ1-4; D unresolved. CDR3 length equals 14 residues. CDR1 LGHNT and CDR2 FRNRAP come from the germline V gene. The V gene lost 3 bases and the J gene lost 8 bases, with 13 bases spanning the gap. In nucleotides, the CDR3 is TGTGCTAGTGGTTTACATTCGACGGGAGAAAAACTGTTTTTT. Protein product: CASGLHSTGEKLFF.

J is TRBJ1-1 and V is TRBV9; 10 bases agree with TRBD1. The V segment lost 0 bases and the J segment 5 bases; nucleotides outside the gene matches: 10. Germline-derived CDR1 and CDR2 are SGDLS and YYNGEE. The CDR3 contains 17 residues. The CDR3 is CASSVAQDRGQKTEAFF. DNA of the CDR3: TGTGCCAGCAGCGTAGCCCAAGACAGGGGGCAGAAAACTGAAGCTTTCTTT. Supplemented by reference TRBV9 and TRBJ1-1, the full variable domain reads DSGVTQTPKHLITATGQRVTLRCSPRSGDLSVYWYQQSLDQGLQFLIQYYNGEERAKGNILERFSAQQFPDLHSELNLSSLELGDSALYFCASSVAQDRGQKTEAFFGQGTRLTVV.

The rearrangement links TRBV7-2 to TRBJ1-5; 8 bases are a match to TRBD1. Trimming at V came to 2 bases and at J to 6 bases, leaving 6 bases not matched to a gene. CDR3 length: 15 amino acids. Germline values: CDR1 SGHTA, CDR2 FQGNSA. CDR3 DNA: TGTGCCAGCAGCTTACAGTCAGGGGGCGGTCAGCCCCAGCATTTT. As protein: CASSLQSGGGQPQHF. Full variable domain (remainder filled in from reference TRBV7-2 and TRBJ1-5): GAGVSQSPSNKVTEKGKDVELRCDPISGHTALYWYRQSLGQGLEFLIYFQGNSAPDKSGLPSDRFSAERTGGSVSTLTIQRTQQEDSAVYLCASSLQSGGGQPQHFGDGTRLSIL.

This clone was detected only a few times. The CDR3 nucleotides are TGTGCCAGCAGAGGTAGCGGGGGAGAGACCCAGTACTTC. Translation: CASRGSGGETQYF. The chain combines TRBV2 with TRBJ2-5; 9 nucleotides line up with TRBD2. Germline trimming cut 6 bases from V and 4 bases from J; bases unmatched to any gene: 3. Germline V gene sequence: CDR1 SNHLY, CDR2 FYNNEI. The CDR3 runs to 13 residues.

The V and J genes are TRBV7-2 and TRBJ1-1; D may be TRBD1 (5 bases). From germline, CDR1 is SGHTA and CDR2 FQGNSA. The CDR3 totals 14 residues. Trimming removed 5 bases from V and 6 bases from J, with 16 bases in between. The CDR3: CASSPRGTTAEAFF. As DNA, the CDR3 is TGTGCCAGCAGCCCCCGAGGGACGACCGCTGAAGCTTTCTTT.

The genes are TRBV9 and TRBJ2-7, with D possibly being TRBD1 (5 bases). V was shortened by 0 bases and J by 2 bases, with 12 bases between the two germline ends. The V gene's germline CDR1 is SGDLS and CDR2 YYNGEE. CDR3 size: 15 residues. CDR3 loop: CASSVGPGQPYEQYF. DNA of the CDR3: TGTGCCAGCAGCGTAGGACCCGGACAACCCTACGAGCAGTACTTC.

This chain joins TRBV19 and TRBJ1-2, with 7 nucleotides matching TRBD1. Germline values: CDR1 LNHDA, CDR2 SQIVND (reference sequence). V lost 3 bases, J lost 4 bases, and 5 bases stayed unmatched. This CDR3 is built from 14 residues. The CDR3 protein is CASSIIGGGYGYTF. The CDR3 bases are TGTGCCAGTAGTATCATAGGGGGCGGCTATGGCTACACCTTC.

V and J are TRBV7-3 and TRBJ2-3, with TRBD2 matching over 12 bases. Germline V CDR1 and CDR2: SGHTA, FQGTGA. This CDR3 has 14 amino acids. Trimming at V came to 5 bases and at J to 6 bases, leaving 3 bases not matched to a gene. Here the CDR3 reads CASSRTSGEDTQYF. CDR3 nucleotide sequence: TGTGCCAGCAGCCGGACTAGCGGGGAGGATACGCAGTATTTT.

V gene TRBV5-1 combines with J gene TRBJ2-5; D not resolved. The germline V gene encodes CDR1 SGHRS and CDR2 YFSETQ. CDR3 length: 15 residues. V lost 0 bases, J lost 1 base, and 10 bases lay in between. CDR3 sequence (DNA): TGCGCCAGCAGCTTGGAAAGGTTGGGCCAAGAGACCCAGTACTTC. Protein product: CASSLERLGQETQYF.

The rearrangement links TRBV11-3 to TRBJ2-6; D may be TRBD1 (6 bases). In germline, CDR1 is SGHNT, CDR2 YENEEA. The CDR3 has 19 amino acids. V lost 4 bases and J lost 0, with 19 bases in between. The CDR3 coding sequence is TGTGCCAGCAGCTCTCAGGGGATCTCAAATAGCTCTGGGGCCAACGTCCTGACTTTC. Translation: CASSSQGISNSSGANVLTF.

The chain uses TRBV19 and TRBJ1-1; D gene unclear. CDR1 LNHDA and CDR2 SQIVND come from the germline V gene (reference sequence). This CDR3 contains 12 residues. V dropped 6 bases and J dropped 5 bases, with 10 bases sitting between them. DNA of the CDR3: TGTGCCAGTAGAACTTGGGCGACTGAAGCTTTCTTT. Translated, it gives CASRTWATEAFF.